These 10 T cell receptor beta chains originate from one sample sequenced in a study of T cells in localized non-small cell lung cancer. Clones were read by immunoSEQ multiplex PCR, and TCRdb kept only the in-frame ones, dropping some. Of roughly 3,200 clones in the sample, approximately 24% were seen once. The specimen was lung tumor tissue, collected before any cancer treatment. Receptor source: a man aged 35-75 years with stage I lung adenocarcinoma.

In this sample, this clone turned up a few times. The rearrangement links TRBV30 to TRBJ1-5, with 10 bases aligning to TRBD1. The germline V gene encodes CDR1 GTSNPN and CDR2 SVGIG (reference sequence). The CDR3 sequence is 16 residues long. The V segment lost 2 bases and the J segment 5 bases; nucleotides outside the gene matches: 9. CDR3 amino acids: CAWSPSGQGRYQPQHF. Written as DNA, the CDR3 is TGTGCCTGGAGTCCCTCGGGACAGGGGCGGTATCAGCCCCAGCATTTT.

This clone is categorized as medium-sized. The rearrangement uses TRBV4-1 and TRBJ2-7; TRBD2 matches at 7 bases. The CDR3 extends over 17 amino acids. The germline CDR1 and CDR2 sequences are MGHRA and YSYEKL. J was trimmed by 0 bases and V by 1 base; bases with no gene match: 9. This chain's CDR3 is CASSQALGGRNSYEQYF. The CDR3 DNA follows: TGCGCCAGCAGCCAAGCTCTGGGCGGGAGAAACTCCTACGAGCAGTACTTC.

The chain carries TRBV19 and TRBJ2-7; weak D call: TRBD2 (6 bases). Trimming cost V 7 bases and J 5 bases, with 15 bases left between them. Germline CDR1 LNHDA, CDR2 SQIVND (reference sequence). This CDR3 has 13 residues. CDR3 amino acids: CASTHLGSNEQYF. CDR3 DNA: TGTGCCAGTACCCATCTCGGGAGTAACGAGCAGTACTTC.

Concerning this clone: The sample contains more than one DNA sequence encoding this CDR3. The gene calls are TRBV10-3 and TRBJ1-2; unclear D gene. The CDR3 consists of 14 residues. V was trimmed by 0 bases and J by 1 base, leaving 6 bases between them. The V gene's germline CDR1 is ENHRY and CDR2 SYGVKD. This CDR3 is CAISESGSNYGYTF. CDR3 in DNA: TGTGCCATCAGTGAGTCCGGCAGTAACTATGGCTACACCTTC.

A few counts support this clone. The chain joins TRBV10-3 to TRBJ1-1, with TRBD1 matching 9 bases. The CDR3 contains 15 residues. The V gene's germline CDR1 is ENHRY and CDR2 SYGVKD. The V and J ends lost 2 bases and 5 bases, in that order; junction bases with no gene match: 6. CDR3 sequence: CAISEMTGGNTEAFF. The CDR3 nucleotides are TGTGCCATCAGTGAGATGACAGGGGGAAATACTGAAGCTTTCTTT.

This clone has a single count. This chain uses TRBV30 with TRBJ2-3, with D perhaps given as TRBD1 or TRBD2 (5 bases each). The CDR3 extends over 13 amino acids. CDR1 and CDR2 from the germline V gene are GTSNPN and SVGIG (reference sequence). The germline V and J ends were trimmed by 3 bases and 5 bases, with 12 bases remaining between them. The CDR3 DNA follows: TGTGCCTGGAGCTTAGGGGACCAAGATACGCAGTATTTT. Protein: CAWSLGDQDTQYF.

The chain has TRBV5-1 and TRBJ2-1; tentative D call: TRBD2 (6 bases). This CDR3 is 15 amino acids long. Between the trimmed V and J ends, which lost 6 bases and 3 bases, there was a span of 16 bases. In germline, CDR1 is SGHRS, CDR2 YFSETQ. The CDR3 DNA sequence: TGCGCCAGCAAAGGGGCGGGGCCCTACTACAATGAGCAGTTCTTC. Translation: CASKGAGPYYNEQFF.

This clone has just a few counts. This rearrangement joins TRBV11-3 to TRBJ1-5, with D perhaps TRBD1 (6 bases). Germline V CDR1 and CDR2: SGHNT, YENEEA. CDR3 size: 16 residues. Trimming removed 4 bases from V and 6 bases from J, with 19 bases in between. The CDR3, as DNA: TGTGCCAGCAGCTCAAACAGGGACCAAAGAGGTCAGCCCCAGCATTTT. Residues: CASSSNRDQRGQPQHF.

A few counts support this clone. The chain combines TRBV7-1 with TRBJ2-7; D not resolved. TRBV7-1 is an ORF for which the function is uncertain. V was clipped by 5 bases and J by 5 bases, with 13 bases between them. The CDR3 contains 13 residues. The CDR3, as DNA: TGTGCCAGCAGCGCAGTTGACCCCGACGAGCAGTACTTC. Protein product: CASSAVDPDEQYF.

About this clone: One junction end disagrees with the germline gene, perhaps due to a read error. The chain has TRBV10-2 and TRBJ2-7; 8 bases map to TRBD1. This CDR3 has 12 amino acids. Per germline, CDR1 WSHSY and CDR2 SAAADI. The CDR3 nucleotides are TGCGCCAGCAGGGGTGGACAGGGAGACTTGAACTTC. Protein sequence: CASRGGQGDLNF.